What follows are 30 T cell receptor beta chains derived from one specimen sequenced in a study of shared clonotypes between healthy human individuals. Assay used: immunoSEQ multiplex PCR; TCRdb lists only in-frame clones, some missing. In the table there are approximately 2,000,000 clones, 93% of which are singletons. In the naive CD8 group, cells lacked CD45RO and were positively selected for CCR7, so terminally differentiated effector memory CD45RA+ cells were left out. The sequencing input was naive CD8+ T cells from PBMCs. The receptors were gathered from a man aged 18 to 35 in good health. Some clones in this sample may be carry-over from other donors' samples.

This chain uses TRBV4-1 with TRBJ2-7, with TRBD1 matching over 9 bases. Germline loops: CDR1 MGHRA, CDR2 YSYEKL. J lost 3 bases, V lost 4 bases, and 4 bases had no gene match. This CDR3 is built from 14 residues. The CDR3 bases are TGCGCCAGCAGCCTTGAGACAGGGGGCTACGAGCAGTACTTC. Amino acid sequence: CASSLETGGYEQYF.

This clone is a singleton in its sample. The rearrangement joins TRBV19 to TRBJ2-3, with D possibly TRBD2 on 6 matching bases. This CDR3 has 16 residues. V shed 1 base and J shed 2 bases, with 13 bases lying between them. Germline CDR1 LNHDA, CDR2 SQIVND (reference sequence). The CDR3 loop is CASSIGGGPFTDTQYF. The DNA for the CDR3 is TGTGCCAGTAGTATAGGAGGAGGGCCCTTCACAGATACGCAGTATTTT.

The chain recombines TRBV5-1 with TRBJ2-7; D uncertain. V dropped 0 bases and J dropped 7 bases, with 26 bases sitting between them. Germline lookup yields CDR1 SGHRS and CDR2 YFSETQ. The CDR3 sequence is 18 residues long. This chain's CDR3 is CASSLDYGRVSPFNEQYF. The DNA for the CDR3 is TGCGCCAGCAGCTTGGACTACGGCAGAGTCAGCCCCTTTAATGAGCAGTACTTC.

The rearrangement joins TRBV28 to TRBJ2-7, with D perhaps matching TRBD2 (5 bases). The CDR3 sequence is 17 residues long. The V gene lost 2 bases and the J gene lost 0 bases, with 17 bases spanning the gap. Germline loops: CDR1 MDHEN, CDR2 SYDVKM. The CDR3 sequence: CASSLSFLEAGSYEQYF. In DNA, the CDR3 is TGTGCCAGCAGTTTAAGTTTTTTAGAGGCGGGCTCCTACGAGCAGTACTTC.

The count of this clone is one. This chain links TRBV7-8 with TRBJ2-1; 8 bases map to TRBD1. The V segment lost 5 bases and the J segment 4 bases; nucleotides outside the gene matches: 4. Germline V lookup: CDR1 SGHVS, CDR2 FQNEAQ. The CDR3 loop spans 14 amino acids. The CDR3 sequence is CASSHRDRYNEQFF. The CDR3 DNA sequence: TGTGCCAGCAGCCACCGGGACAGGTACAATGAGCAGTTCTTC.

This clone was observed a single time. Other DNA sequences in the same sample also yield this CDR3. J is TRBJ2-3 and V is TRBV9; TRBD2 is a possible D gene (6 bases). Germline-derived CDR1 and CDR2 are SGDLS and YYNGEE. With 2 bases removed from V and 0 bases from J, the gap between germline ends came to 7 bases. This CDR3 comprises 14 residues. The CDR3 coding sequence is TGTGCCAGCAGCGTGGAGGGGAGCACAGATACGCAGTATTTT. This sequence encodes CASSVEGSTDTQYF.

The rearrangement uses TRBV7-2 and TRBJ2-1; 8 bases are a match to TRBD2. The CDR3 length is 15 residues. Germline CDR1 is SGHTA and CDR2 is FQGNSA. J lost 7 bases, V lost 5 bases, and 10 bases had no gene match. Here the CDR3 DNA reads TGTGCCAGCAGCCCGATCCGGGGGGGAGTTAATGAGCAGTTCTTC. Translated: CASSPIRGGVNEQFF.

CDR3 amino acids: CASSLDTNPGTGHSRQYF. The CDR3, as DNA: TGTGCCAGCAGCTTAGACACAAACCCCGGGACAGGGCATAGTAGGCAGTATTTT. The V and J genes are TRBV7-9 and TRBJ2-3; 9 bases are a match to TRBD1. Germline CDR1 SEHNR, CDR2 FQNEAQ (reference sequence). V was pared by 1 base and J by 11 bases, with 19 bases of the junction left unmatched. The CDR3 totals 18 residues.

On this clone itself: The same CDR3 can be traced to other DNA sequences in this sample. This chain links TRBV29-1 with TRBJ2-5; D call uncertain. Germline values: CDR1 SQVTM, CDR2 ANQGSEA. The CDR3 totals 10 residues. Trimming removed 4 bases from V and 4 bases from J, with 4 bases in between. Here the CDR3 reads CSVGGETQYF. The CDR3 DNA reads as TGCAGCGTTGGAGGAGAGACCCAGTACTTC. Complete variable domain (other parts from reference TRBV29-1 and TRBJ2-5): SAVISQKPSRDICQRGTSLTIQCQVDSQVTMMFWYRQQPGQSLTLIATANQGSEATYESGFVIDKFPISRPNLTFSTLTVSNMSPEDSSIYLCSVGGETQYFGPGTRLLVL.

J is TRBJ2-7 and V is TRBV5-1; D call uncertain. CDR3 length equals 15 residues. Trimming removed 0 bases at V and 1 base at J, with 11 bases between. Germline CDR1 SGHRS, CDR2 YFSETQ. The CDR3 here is CASSLGAEMSYEQYF. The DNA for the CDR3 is TGCGCCAGCAGCTTGGGGGCGGAAATGTCCTACGAGCAGTACTTC.

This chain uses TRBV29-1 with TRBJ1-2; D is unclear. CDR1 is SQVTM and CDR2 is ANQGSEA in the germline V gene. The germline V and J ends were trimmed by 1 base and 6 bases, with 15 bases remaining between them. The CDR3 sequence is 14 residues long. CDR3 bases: TGCAGCGTTGAAGCCTTCGGCCCGAGTAATGGCTACACCTTC. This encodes CSVEAFGPSNGYTF.

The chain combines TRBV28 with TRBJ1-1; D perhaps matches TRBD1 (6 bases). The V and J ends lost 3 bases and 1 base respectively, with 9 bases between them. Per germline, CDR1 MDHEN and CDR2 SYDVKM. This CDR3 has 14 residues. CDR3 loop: CASSFGTWNTEAFF. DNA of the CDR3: TGTGCCAGCAGTTTTGGGACATGGAACACTGAAGCTTTCTTT.

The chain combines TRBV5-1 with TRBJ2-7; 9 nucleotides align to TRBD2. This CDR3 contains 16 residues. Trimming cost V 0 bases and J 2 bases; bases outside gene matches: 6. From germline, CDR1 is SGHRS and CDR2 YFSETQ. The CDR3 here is CASSLEGGLAPYEQYF. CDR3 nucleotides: TGCGCCAGCAGCTTGGAGGGGGGACTAGCCCCCTACGAGCAGTACTTC.

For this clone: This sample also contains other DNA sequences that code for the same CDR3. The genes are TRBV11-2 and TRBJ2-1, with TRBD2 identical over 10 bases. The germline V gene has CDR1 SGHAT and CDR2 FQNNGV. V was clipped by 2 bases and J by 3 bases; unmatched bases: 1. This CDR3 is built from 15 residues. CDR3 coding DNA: TGTGCCAGCAGCTTATCTAGCGGGGGCTACAATGAGCAGTTCTTC. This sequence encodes CASSLSSGGYNEQFF.

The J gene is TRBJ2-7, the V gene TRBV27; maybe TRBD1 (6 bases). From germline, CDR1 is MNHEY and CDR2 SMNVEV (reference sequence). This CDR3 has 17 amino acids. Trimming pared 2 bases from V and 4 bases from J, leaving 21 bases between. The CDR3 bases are TGTGCCAGCAGTTTAAGATGGTTGGGCAGGGGTACATACGAGCAGTACTTC. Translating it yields CASSLRWLGRGTYEQYF.

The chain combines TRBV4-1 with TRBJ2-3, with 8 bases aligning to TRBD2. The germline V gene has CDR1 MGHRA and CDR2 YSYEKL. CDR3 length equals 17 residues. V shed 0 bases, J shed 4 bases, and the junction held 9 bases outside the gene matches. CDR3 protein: CASSQERGVGGPDTQYF. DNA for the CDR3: TGCGCCAGCAGCCAAGAGCGGGGGGTCGGGGGTCCAGATACGCAGTATTTT.

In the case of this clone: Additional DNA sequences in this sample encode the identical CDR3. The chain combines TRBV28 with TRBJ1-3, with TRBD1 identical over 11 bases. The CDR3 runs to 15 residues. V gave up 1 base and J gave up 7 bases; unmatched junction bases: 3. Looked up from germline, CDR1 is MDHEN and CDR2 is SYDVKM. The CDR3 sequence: CASSLSGTGGNTIYF. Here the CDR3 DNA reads TGTGCCAGCAGTTTATCGGGGACAGGGGGGAACACCATATATTTT. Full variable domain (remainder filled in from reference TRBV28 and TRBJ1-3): DVKVTQSSRYLVKRTGEKVFLECVQDMDHENMFWYRQDPGLGLRLIYFSYDVKMKEKGDIPEGYSVSREKKERFSLILESASTNQTSMYLCASSLSGTGGNTIYFGEGSWLTVV.

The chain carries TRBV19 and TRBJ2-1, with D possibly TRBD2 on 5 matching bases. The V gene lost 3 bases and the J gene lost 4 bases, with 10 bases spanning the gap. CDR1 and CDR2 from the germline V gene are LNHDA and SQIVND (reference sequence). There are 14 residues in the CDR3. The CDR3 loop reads CASSILAPYNEQFF. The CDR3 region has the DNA TGTGCCAGTAGTATCCTAGCTCCTTACAATGAGCAGTTCTTC. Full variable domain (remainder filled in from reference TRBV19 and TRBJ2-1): DGGITQSPKYLFRKEGQNVTLSCEQNLNHDAMYWYRQDPGQGLRLIYYSQIVNDFQKGDIAEGYSVSREKKESFPLTVTSAQKNPTAFYLCASSILAPYNEQFFGPGTRLTVL.

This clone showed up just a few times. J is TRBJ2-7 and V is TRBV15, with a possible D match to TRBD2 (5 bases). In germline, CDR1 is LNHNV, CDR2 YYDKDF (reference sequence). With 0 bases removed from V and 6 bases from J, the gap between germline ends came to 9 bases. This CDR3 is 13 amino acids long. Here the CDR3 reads CATSRERAAEQYF. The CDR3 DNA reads TGTGCCACCAGCAGAGAGCGGGCAGCCGAGCAGTACTTC.

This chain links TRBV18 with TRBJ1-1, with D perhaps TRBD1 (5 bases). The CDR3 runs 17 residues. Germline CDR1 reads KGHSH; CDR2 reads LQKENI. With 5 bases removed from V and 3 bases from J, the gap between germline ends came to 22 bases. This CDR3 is CASSSNRIGVQDTEAFF. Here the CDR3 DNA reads TGTGCCAGCTCATCCAACAGGATTGGAGTCCAGGACACTGAAGCTTTCTTT.

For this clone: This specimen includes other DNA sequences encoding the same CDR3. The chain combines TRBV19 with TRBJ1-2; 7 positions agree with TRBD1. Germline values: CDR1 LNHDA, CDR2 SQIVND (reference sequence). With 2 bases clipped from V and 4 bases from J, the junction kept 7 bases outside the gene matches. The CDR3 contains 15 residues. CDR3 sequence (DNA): TGTGCCAGTAGTATATCCACAGGGGCAGGCTATGGCTACACCTTC. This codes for CASSISTGAGYGYTF.

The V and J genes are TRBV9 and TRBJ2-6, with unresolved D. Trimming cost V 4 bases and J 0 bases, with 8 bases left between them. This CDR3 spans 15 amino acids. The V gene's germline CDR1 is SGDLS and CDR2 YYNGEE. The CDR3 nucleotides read TGTGCCAGCAGCCCGCTGGGCTCTGGGGCCAACGTCCTGACTTTC. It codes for CASSPLGSGANVLTF.

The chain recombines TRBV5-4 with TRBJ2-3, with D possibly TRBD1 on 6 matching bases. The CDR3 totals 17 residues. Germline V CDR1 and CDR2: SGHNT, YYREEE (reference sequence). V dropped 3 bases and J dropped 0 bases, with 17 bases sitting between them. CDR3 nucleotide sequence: TGTGCCAGCAGCTGGGGGCTCCGGAGTTCTAGCACAGATACGCAGTATTTT. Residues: CASSWGLRSSSTDTQYF.

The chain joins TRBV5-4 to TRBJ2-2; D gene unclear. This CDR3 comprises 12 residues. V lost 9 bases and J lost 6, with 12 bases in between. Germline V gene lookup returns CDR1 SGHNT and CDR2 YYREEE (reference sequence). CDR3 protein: CAISTPSGELFF. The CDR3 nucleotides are TGTGCCATCTCGACTCCATCCGGGGAGCTGTTTTTT.

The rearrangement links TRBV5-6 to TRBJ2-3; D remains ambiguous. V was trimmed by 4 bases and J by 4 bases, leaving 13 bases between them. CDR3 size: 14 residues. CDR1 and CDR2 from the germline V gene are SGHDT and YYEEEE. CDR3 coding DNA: TGTGCCAGCAGCCAAGTGGGTGTGGCAGATACGCAGTATTTT. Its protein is CASSQVGVADTQYF.

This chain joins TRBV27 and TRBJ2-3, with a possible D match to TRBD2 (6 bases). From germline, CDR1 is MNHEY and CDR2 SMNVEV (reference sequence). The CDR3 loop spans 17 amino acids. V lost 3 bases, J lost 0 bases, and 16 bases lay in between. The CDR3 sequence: CASSLGHWAGSTDTQYF. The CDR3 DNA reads TGTGCCAGCAGTTTGGGGCACTGGGCGGGGAGCACAGATACGCAGTATTTT.

The CDR3 protein is CASISGRDTGELFF. In DNA, the CDR3 is TGTGCCAGCATCTCCGGACGGGACACCGGGGAGCTGTTTTTT. The V call is TRBV7-9, the J call TRBJ2-2; D is ambiguous. V was shortened by 7 bases and J by 3 bases, with 12 bases between the two germline ends. In germline, CDR1 is SEHNR, CDR2 FQNEAQ (reference sequence). The CDR3 spans 14 residues.

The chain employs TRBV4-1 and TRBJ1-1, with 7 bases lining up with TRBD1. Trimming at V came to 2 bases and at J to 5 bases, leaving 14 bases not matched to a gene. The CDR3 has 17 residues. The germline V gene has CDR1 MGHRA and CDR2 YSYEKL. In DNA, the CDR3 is TGCGCCAGCAGCCAAAGGGACAGCCCAAACTACGGTACTGAAGCTTTCTTT. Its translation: CASSQRDSPNYGTEAFF.

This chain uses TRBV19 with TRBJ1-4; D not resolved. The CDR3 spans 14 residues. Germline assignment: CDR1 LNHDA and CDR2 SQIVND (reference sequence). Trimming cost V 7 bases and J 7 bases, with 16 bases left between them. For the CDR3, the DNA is TGTGCCAGTACGATCAGTGGATTGCCTGAAAAACTGTTTTTT. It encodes CASTISGLPEKLFF.

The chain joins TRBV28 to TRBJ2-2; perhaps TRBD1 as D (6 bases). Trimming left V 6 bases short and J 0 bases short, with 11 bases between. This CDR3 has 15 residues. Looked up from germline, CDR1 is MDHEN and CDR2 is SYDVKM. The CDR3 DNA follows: TGTGCCAGCAGGTCCGACAGGACGAACACCGGGGAGCTGTTTTTT. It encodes CASRSDRTNTGELFF.